Sequencing of this T cell receptor (beta chain) was carried out in a study of T-cell reconstitution after alpha-beta-depleted transplantation in children. Regarding the study as a whole: The origin of alpha-beta T cells about two months after transplant was reportedly several hundred expanded graft clones. Where some patients showed high TCRbeta diversity at day 60, it came from recipient T cells and thymic progenitors that had survived. Hyperexpanded clones declined; after one year, newly produced T cells mostly supplied diversity.

TCRbeta library preparation incorporated unique molecular identifiers. TCRdb reprocessed the PCR reads with MiXCR, giving one entry per CDR3 protein. The repertoire holds 180,000 or so distinct CDR3 sequences, with roughly 6% as singletons. The CDR3 spans 18 residues. CDR1 is SQVTM and CDR2 is ANQGSEA in the germline V gene. This clonotype occurred many times. The antigen remains unidentified. Relative to the germline gene, one junction end is altered; a read error may explain this. This material consisted of PBMCs, taken before TCRalphabeta/CD19-depleted stem cell transplant. V usage is TRBV29-1 and J usage is TRBJ2-1, with TRBD1 matching over 10 bases. This receptor was taken from a girl under two years old with combined immunodeficiency, due to receive a stem cell transplant. The CDR3: CSAEGTGTGVGSYNEQFF. The DNA of the CDR3 is TGCAGCGCTGAAGGTACCGGGACAGGGGTCGGCTCCTACAATGAGCAGTTCTTC.